This T cell receptor (beta chain) was documented in a study of T cell responses to AZD1222 COVID-19 vaccine. About the study: Researchers grouped second doses given at about 4 or about 12 weeks into one pool.

Overall study results and limits: The study identified only five to seven AZD1222 recipients as seropositive at baseline. There were vaccine-associated CD4 TCRs across spike, dominant at 160-218 and 743-854. Spike-specific TCR breadth and depth rose after two AZD1222 doses.

Produced via immunoSEQ multiplex PCR; TCRdb's table is partial and in-frame only. The table includes approximately 180,000 clones, just over 85% detected once. Points on this clone: The antigen remains unidentified.

V dropped 2 bases and J dropped 5; count of bases not matched to a gene: 3. Per the germline V gene, CDR1 is MNHEY and CDR2 is SVGAGI. This CDR3 is 14 amino acids long. This specimen was peripheral blood, taken on day 0 of AZD1222 vaccination. The sequence derives from an adult in good health. The chain joins TRBV6-5 to TRBJ2-1, with 7 bases matching TRBD2. CDR3 region: CASSYGGVNNEQFF. CDR3 in DNA: TGTGCCAGCAGTTACGGGGGGGTAAACAATGAGCAGTTCTTC.